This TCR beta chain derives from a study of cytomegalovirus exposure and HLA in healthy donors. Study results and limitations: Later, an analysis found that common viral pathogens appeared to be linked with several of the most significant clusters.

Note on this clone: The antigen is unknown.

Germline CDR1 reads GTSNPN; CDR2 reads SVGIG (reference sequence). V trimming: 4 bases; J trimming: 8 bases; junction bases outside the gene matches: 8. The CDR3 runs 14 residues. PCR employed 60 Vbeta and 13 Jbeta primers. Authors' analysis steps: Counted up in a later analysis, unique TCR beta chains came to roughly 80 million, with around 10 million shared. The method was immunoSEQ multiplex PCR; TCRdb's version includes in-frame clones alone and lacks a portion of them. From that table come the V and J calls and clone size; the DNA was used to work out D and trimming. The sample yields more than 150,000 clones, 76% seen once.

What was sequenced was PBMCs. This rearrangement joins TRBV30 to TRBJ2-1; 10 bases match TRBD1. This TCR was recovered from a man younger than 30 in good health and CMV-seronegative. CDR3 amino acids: CAWNPGQGTHEQFF. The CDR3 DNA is TGTGCCTGGAACCCGGGACAGGGGACCCATGAGCAGTTCTTC.